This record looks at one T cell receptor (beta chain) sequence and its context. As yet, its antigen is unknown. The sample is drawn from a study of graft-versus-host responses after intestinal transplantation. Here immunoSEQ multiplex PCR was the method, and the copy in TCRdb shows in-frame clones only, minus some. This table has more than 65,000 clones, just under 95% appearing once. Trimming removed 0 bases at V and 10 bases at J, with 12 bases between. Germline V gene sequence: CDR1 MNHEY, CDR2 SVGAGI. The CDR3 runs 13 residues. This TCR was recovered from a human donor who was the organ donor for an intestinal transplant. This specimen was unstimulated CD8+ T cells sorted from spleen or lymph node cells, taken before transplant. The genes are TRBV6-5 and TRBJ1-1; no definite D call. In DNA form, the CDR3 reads TGTGCCAGCAGTTACTCGCCCTTGGAGATAGCTTTCTTT. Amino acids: CASSYSPLEIAFF.